This entry concerns a single T cell receptor beta chain. This clonotype was seen only a few times. Its antigen remains undetermined. One base away there is no much larger clone; base qualities are not given. The data derive from a study of T-cell memory formation after mild COVID-19 listed by TCRdb under 2021. Regarding the complete study: TCR sequence clusters from the two donors were found to be largely donor specific. In a couple of donors, T-cell clones that expanded and contracted after mild COVID-19 were followed by sequencing TCRalpha and TCRbeta repertoires longitudinally. The cohort comprised two young, previously healthy adult volunteers, one female and one male. The study at large found these results: Contracting CD4+ clones appeared mostly in the CM and EM memory subsets, whereas CD8+ clones were enriched in EMRA. From day 15 to 85, contracting clones showed balanced CD4/CD8 phenotypes, whereas a second wave of clones that expanded from day 15 to 37 leaned towards CD4+. The study covered only two mild cases, and larger cohorts including severe cases with pre-infection samples were considered necessary. Some responding clones were detected in pre-infection memory, suggesting pre-existing cross-reactive memory T cells joined the SARS-CoV-2 response. The second-wave clones that peaked on day 37 were not confirmed to be SARS-CoV-2 specific.

PBMCs were isolated by Ficoll-Paque density gradient centrifugation. TCRdb lists the instrument as Illumina NovaSeq 6000. TCRalpha and TCRbeta cDNA libraries were constructed by 5'RACE with constant-segment primers, with sample barcodes and unique molecular identifiers being introduced. RNA was extracted from every sample with Trizol reagent. Library amplification was performed in two PCR steps, and a second sample barcode and Illumina TruSeq adapters were introduced in the second step. Libraries were sequenced on an Illumina NovaSeq with 2 x 150 bp paired-end reads. For the original study's pipeline: Demultiplexing of reads and collapsing into UMI-guided consensus sequences were performed with migec v1.2.7. Using mixcr v2.1.11, UMI consensuses were aligned to TRA and TRB V and J templates and then assembled into clonotypes. Clonotypes were classified as expanded or contracted when called significant by both edgeR and NoisET, with noise models trained on biological replicates. For edgeR calls, the thresholds were a false discovery rate-adjusted p below 0.01 and a log2 fold-change of 1. As an exploratory analysis of dynamics, max-normalized trajectories of the 1000 most abundant clonotypes were examined by PCA with hierarchical clustering. Each responding clone was given a CD4 or CD8 phenotype based on the CD4+ and CD8+ repertoires, which had been sequenced separately. Through fastp at Q25 and MiXCR, TCRdb rebuilt clones from the public reads, retaining in-frame beta chains. CDR3 protein sequences are deduplicated, and each keeps its most common genes and DNA. Clone size and V and J calls follow TCRdb, not the original study. The sample contains under 600,000 distinct CDR3 sequences, less than 25% of them found a single time. Together, the top ten hold around 9.2% of the sample.

The V end loses 4 bases and the J end loses 4 bases, and a stretch of 8 bases separates them. The CDR3 sequence holds 13 residues, the cysteine and phenylalanine included. Only the CDR3 portion is preserved as DNA: 39 bases, with reading frame beginning at the first base. CDR1 and CDR2 are read off the germline V gene as SGHDT and YYEEEE. The sequence joins TRBV5-6 to TRBJ1-4, with the D gene uncertain. Material: PBMCs or a T cell subset sorted from them (not recorded which). This clonotype was sampled from an adult woman who had mild COVID-19 (a few samples of this study predate the infection). The sample titles of this study are shuffled in the database, so cell type and time point are left out; the donor was told from shared clones. CDR3 sequence: CASSPGINEKLFF. The DNA is TGTGCCAGCAGCCCGGGTATTAATGAAAAACTGTTTTTT. When the CDR3 is completed using the reference TRBV5-6 and TRBJ1-4 genes on either side, the full variable domain is DAGVTQSPTHLIKTRGQQVTLRCSPKSGHDTVSWYQQALGQGPQFIFQYYEEEERQRGNFPDRFSGHQFPNYSSELNVNALLLGDSALYLCASSPGINEKLFFGSGTQLSVL.